The rows below give T cell receptor beta chains drawn from one sample of a study of technical replicates of blood from a handful of donors. The data were produced by immunoSEQ multiplex PCR, yet TCRdb's version contains in-frame clones alone and is incomplete. Of tens of thousands of clones detected, about 94% appear once; the ten largest clones hold around 0.41%. The sequenced sample was T cells isolated from PBMCs. The receptors shown here come from a human donor in good health. The CDR3 runs from the conserved cysteine through the conserved F or W. Fields, in order: D gene, V gene, J gene, clone size, CDR3 DNA, CDR3 protein. D genes are given only for firm matches. Size values are once, few and many counts, or a class for expanded clones, and some rows have none.

TRBD2	TRBV7-2	TRBJ2-7	.	TGTGCCAGCAGCCTACTTGGGACTAGCGGGAGCTACGAGCAGTACTTC	CASSLLGTSGSYEQYF
.	TRBV11-1	TRBJ2-1	.	TGTGCCAGCAGCTTAGGATCAGGGGACAATGAGCAGTTCTTC	CASSLGSGDNEQFF
.	TRBV28	TRBJ2-7	.	TGTGCCAGCAGTTTACAATACGGCGGAGACTCCTACGAGCAGTACTTC	CASSLQYGGDSYEQYF
.	TRBV25-1	TRBJ2-7	once	TGTGCCAGCAGTCTCCGGACTGACCCCTACGAGCAGTACTTC	CASSLRTDPYEQYF
TRBD1	TRBV19	TRBJ1-2	.	TGTGCCAGTAGTACTGGGACAGGGCGGGGATTCTATGGCTACACCTTC	CASSTGTGRGFYGYTF
.	TRBV29-1	TRBJ1-3	once	TGCAGCGTTTCGGGACTAGGCTCTGGAAACACCATATATTTT	CSVSGLGSGNTIYF
.	TRBV21-1	TRBJ2-5	.	TGTGCCAGCACCAAGGTCGGGGAACAGGGAAGGAGGCAAGAGACCCAGTACTTC	CASTKVGEQGRRQETQYF
.	TRBV6-5	TRBJ2-2	once	TGTGCCAGCAGTTACTCGATAGTCGGGGAGCTGTTTTTT	CASSYSIVGELFF
.	TRBV16	TRBJ1-1	.	TGTGCCAGCAGCCCCAGACAGGTGAACACTGAAGCTTTCTTT	CASSPRQVNTEAFF
.	TRBV7-3	TRBJ2-7	.	TGTGCCAGCAGCAGCGTTGGGGACACCTACGAGCAGTACTTC	CASSSVGDTYEQYF
.	TRBV28	TRBJ1-3	.	TGTGCCAGCAGTTTAACAGGCCTCTCTGGAAACACCATATATTTT	CASSLTGLSGNTIYF
.	TRBV27	TRBJ2-7	.	TGTGCCAGCAGCGAGGGCTCCTACGAGCAGTACTTC	CASSEGSYEQYF
.	TRBV9	TRBJ1-1	.	TGTGCCAGCAGCGTGGCCAGGGATTACGCCACTGAAGCTTTCTTT	CASSVARDYATEAFF
.	TRBV5-1	TRBJ1-1	.	TGCGCCAGCAGCCCCAGGTTGGGCACTGAAGCTTTCTTT	CASSPRLGTEAFF
.	TRBV19	TRBJ1-1	.	TGTGCCAGTAAGGCGTCGCCCGCCCGCCGGGTTTCTGAAGCTTTCTTT	CASKASPARRVSEAFF
TRBD2	TRBV5-5	TRBJ2-1	.	TGTGCCAGCAGCCCGGGACTAGCGGAAAATGAGCAGTTCTTC	CASSPGLAENEQFF
.	TRBV7-8	TRBJ2-5	.	TGTGCCAGCAGCCCAAACCAGGCACTAGCCGGAGAGACCCAGTACTTC	CASSPNQALAGETQYF
.	TRBV5-1	TRBJ2-2	.	TGCGCCAGCGCCCGGGGGAACGGGGAGCTGTTTTTT	CASARGNGELFF
.	TRBV2	TRBJ2-7	once	TGTGCCAGCAGCAAAGAAGGGGGTAGCTACGAGCAGTACTTC	CASSKEGGSYEQYF
TRBD2	TRBV19	TRBJ2-1	.	TGTGCCAGTAGTATTCCCCGGGAGGGGACACATGAGCAGTTCTTC	CASSIPREGTHEQFF
.	TRBV7-3	TRBJ2-3	.	TGTGCCAGCAGCTCCGACAGATACACTAGCACAGATACGCAGTATTTT	CASSSDRYTSTDTQYF
TRBD2	TRBV19	TRBJ2-1	.	TGTGCCGTAGCCGTGGTAGCGGGAGGGAATGAGCAGTTCTTC	CAVAVVAGGNEQFF
.	TRBV6-5	TRBJ2-1	.	TGTGCCAGCAGTTCCCGACTGGAGCAGTTCTTC	CASSSRLEQFF
TRBD1	TRBV5-6	TRBJ2-2	few	TGTGCCAGCAGCCCGATCAGGGGGCGAAGGACCGGGGAGCTGTTTTTT	CASSPIRGRRTGELFF
TRBD1	TRBV19	TRBJ1-5	.	TGTGCCAGTAGTTTAGACAGGGGTCAGCCCCAGCATTTT	CASSLDRGQPQHF
.	TRBV30	TRBJ2-5	.	TGTGCCTGGAGTGGTACCGCCGGAGAGACCCAGTACTTC	CAWSGTAGETQYF
.	TRBV28	TRBJ2-7	.	TGTGCCAGCAGTTTCGACAGGAACTACGAGCAGTACTTC	CASSFDRNYEQYF
.	TRBV11-2	TRBJ2-2	.	TGTGCCAGCAGCTTCTCGGGAGAAGTCGGGGAGCTGTTTTTT	CASSFSGEVGELFF
TRBD1	TRBV11-3	TRBJ2-7	.	TGTGCCAGCAGCTTATCGCGGCCCTGGACAGGGGACGAGCAGTACTTC	CASSLSRPWTGDEQYF
.	TRBV5-4	TRBJ2-5	once	TGTGCCAGCAGCTTGCCCGTCTCGGAGACCCAGTACTTC	CASSLPVSETQYF
TRBD2	TRBV11-2	TRBJ2-7	.	TGTGCCAGCAGCTTGTATGCCGCGGCTAGCGGATTTCCCTACGAGCAGTACTTC	CASSLYAAASGFPYEQYF
.	TRBV11-3	TRBJ2-7	.	TGTGCCAGCAGCTTAGCCGGAGCTACCTACGAGCAGTACTTC	CASSLAGATYEQYF
.	TRBV20-1	TRBJ2-7	.	TGCAGTGCTAGTAACGGTAACGAGCAGTACTTC	CSASNGNEQYF
.	TRBV6-1	TRBJ1-1	once	TGTGCCAGCCAAGGGTGGGGAGCGAACACTGAAGCTTTCTTT	CASQGWGANTEAFF
.	TRBV5-1	TRBJ1-2	once	TGCGCCAGCAGCAAAACGGGGGGGGATGGCTACACCTTC	CASSKTGGDGYTF
TRBD2	TRBV5-1	TRBJ2-1	.	TGCGCCAGCAGCGTTACTAGCGCGTACAATGAGCAGTTCTTC	CASSVTSAYNEQFF
.	TRBV29-1	TRBJ2-1	.	TGCAGCGTTGGAATCCCGGTTAGCTACAATGAGCAGTTCTTC	CSVGIPVSYNEQFF
.	TRBV7-3	TRBJ1-1	once	TGTGCCAGCAGCTTAATTGGAGACAGCGATGAAGCTTTCTTT	CASSLIGDSDEAFF
TRBD1	TRBV6-1	TRBJ2-2	.	TGTGCCAGCAAGGAGGACAGGGGGCGAACCGGGGAGCTGTTTTTT	CASKEDRGRTGELFF
.	TRBV9	TRBJ1-4	.	TGTGCCAGCAGCGAGGACAGATCAAATGAAAAACTGTTTTTT	CASSEDRSNEKLFF
TRBD1	TRBV6-5	TRBJ2-7	.	TGTGCCAGCAGTTATCGTCAGGGGGTGTCCTCCTACGAGCAGTACTTC	CASSYRQGVSSYEQYF
.	TRBV5-1	TRBJ1-1	.	TGCGCCAGCAGCTTCGTACAGGGTGAAGCTTTCTTT	CASSFVQGEAFF
TRBD1	TRBV19	TRBJ2-1	.	TGTGCCACCGGGACAGGGATTCCTGAGCAGTTCTTC	CATGTGIPEQFF
TRBD1	TRBV10-1	TRBJ2-1	once	TGCGCCAGCAGCTATGAAAAAGACAGGGGGCTAGGTGAGCAGTTCTTC	CASSYEKDRGLGEQFF
.	TRBV6-6	TRBJ1-3	.	TGTGCCAGCAGTTACTTGCAGGGTTCGGGTGGAAACACCATATATTTT	CASSYLQGSGGNTIYF